This T cell receptor beta chain was captured in a study of blood T cell repertoires in COVID-19. The germline gives CDR1 MRHNA, CDR2 SNTAGT. The CDR3 is 16 amino acids. V lost 0 bases to trimming and J lost 0 bases; unmatched junction nucleotides: 2. Original methodology: Amplification of reference gene primers provided the estimated nucleated cell counts. Data came from immunoSEQ multiplex PCR; TCRdb stores just in-frame clones and leaves some out. V and J calls plus clone size are reproduced from that table; the DNA served to infer D and trimming. The table records 260,000 or so clones, about nine tenths of them present only once. Recruits, aged 18 to 89 years, lived in 24 US areas. Assignments of participants to cohorts depended upon their own reported clinical history. Cohort 3 donors counted as recovered after two negative PCRs, clearance, or resolved symptoms.

This chain uses TRBV6-4 with TRBJ2-1; the match to TRBD2 covers 7 bases. The receptor was derived from a man aged 18-30 years who had recovered from COVID-19. Sequencing was done on a sample of PBMCs or T cells enriched from blood (not recorded which). The CDR3 region has the DNA TGTGCCAGCAGTGACTCGGGCGGGAGCTCCTACAATGAGCAGTTCTTC. Encoded protein: CASSDSGGSSYNEQFF.